This TCR beta chain is from a study of cytomegalovirus exposure and HLA in healthy donors. The PCR was carried out with 60 Vbeta primers and 13 Jbeta primers. Using immunoSEQ multiplex PCR, the repertoire was profiled, and TCRdb retains in-frame clones only, with some absent. The table has about 160,000 clones, over 80% seen once. V was clipped by 3 bases and J by 4 bases, with 21 bases between them. Per germline, CDR1 SGHAT and CDR2 FQNNGV. CDR3 length: 17 amino acids. The chain carries TRBV11-2 and TRBJ2-5; possible D gene TRBD2, 6 bases. Sequencing was performed on PBMCs. The receptor was isolated from a woman between 18 and 30 years old in good health and CMV-seronegative. The CDR3, as DNA: TGTGCCAGCAGCTTGTGGTTATCGGGGTCCGGGGGAGAGACCCAGTACTTC. It yields the protein CASSLWLSGSGGETQYF.